The 6 T cell receptor beta chains below all came from one sample that was sequenced in a study of cytomegalovirus exposure and HLA in healthy donors. PCR used 60 Vbeta primers and 13 Jbeta primers. TCRdb's copy holds only in-frame clones and misses some; the assay was immunoSEQ multiplex PCR. The repertoire holds about 140,000 clones, around 66% seen once, with roughly 6% in the top ten. Input material: PBMCs. Receptors originate from an older woman in good health and CMV-seronegative.

The gene calls are TRBV5-4 and TRBJ2-1; tentatively, D is TRBD2 (6 bases). Trimming cost V 0 bases and J 7 bases, with 14 bases left between them. Germline CDR1 reads SGHNT; CDR2 reads YYREEE (reference sequence). The CDR3 is made up of 15 amino acids. The CDR3 region has the DNA TGTGCCAGCAGCTTGGCAGGGCTAGCGCCTAATGAGCAGTTCTTC. Residues: CASSLAGLAPNEQFF.

The chain links TRBV28 to TRBJ2-5, with D perhaps matching TRBD2 (6 bases). Germline V gene lookup returns CDR1 MDHEN and CDR2 SYDVKM. Trimming cost V 2 bases and J 1 base, with 14 bases left between them. This CDR3 has 16 amino acids. DNA for the CDR3: TGTGCCAGCAGTTTAAGGAGGGAGTTATTCCAAGAGACCCAGTACTTC. This translates into CASSLRRELFQETQYF.

The chain recombines TRBV18 with TRBJ1-6, with 7 nucleotides matching TRBD1. Germline trimming cut 2 bases from V and 0 bases from J; bases unmatched to any gene: 7. The CDR3 has 18 amino acids. Germline lookup yields CDR1 KGHSH and CDR2 LQKENI. The CDR3 nucleotides are TGTGCCAGCTCACCAATACAGGGGACGAGCTCCTATAATTCACCCCTCCACTTT. This sequence encodes CASSPIQGTSSYNSPLHF.

The genes are TRBV18 and TRBJ2-6; 9 bases align to TRBD1. The germline V gene encodes CDR1 KGHSH and CDR2 LQKENI. The junction had 1 base not matched to a gene; V was cut back by 3 bases and J by 7 bases. The CDR3 totals 14 residues. In nucleotides, the CDR3 is TGTGCCAGCTCACCGACAGGGGGTGCCAACGTCCTGACTTTC. The encoded protein is CASSPTGGANVLTF.

The V and J genes are TRBV5-8 and TRBJ2-7, with TRBD1 matching over 7 bases. From germline, CDR1 is SGHTS and CDR2 YDEGEE. The CDR3 spans 14 residues. The J segment lost 0 bases and the V segment lost 5 bases, leaving 5 bases of the junction unmatched. The CDR3 protein is CASSPGTVSYEQYF. The CDR3 region has the DNA TGTGCCAGCAGTCCCGGGACAGTCTCCTACGAGCAGTACTTC.

The chain joins TRBV6-6 to TRBJ2-1; weak D call: TRBD2 (6 bases). Germline V gene lookup returns CDR1 MNHNY and CDR2 SVGAGI (reference sequence). V was cut by 6 bases and J by 12 bases, with 15 bases left in between. The CDR3 totals 12 residues. CDR3 sequence (DNA): TGTGCCAGCAGCGGTAGCCCGGGGGTGCAGTTCTTC. Protein sequence: CASSGSPGVQFF.